This paragraph covers one T cell receptor (beta chain) sequence. The antigen is unknown. A much larger clonotype is one base distant, so this may be a read error. The data were obtained in a study of T-cell reconstitution after alpha-beta-depleted transplantation in children. This CDR3 has 13 amino acids. CDR1 PRHDT and CDR2 FYEKMQ come from the germline V gene (reference sequence). Unique molecular identifiers tagged the TCRbeta library. Using its own MiXCR run on the PCR reads, TCRdb lists one record per CDR3 protein. The table includes 250,000 to 300,000 distinct CDR3 sequences, about 9.9% detected once. Study findings and constraints: Expanded graft clones, several hundred of them, were reportedly the source of alpha-beta T cells about two months after transplant. Surviving recipient T cells and intrathymic progenitors accounted for some patients' high TCRbeta diversity at day 60. At the one-year point after transplant, T-cell counts and TCRbeta diversity were found to come mostly from T cells that had been newly produced.

This receptor was obtained from a male patient aged 2-15 years who had a stem cell transplant for chronic granulomatous disease, so the T cells may come from the graft donor. The sequenced sample was peripheral blood, obtained 180 days after TCRalphabeta/CD19-depleted stem cell transplant. This chain links TRBV13 with TRBJ1-1; D is ambiguous. The CDR3 region has the DNA TGTACCAGCAGCTTAGGTTACTCTGTTCAAGCTTTCTTT. Translating it yields CTSSLGYSVQAFF. The variable domain in full, with the rest retrieved from reference TRBV13 and TRBJ1-1, is AAGVIQSPRHLIKEKRETATLKCYPIPRHDTVYWYQQGPGQDPQFLISFYEKMQSDKGSIPDRFSAQQFSDYHSELNMSSLELGDSALYFCTSSLGYSVQAFFGQGTRLTVV.